This T cell receptor (beta chain) is drawn from a study of PD-1 blockade in classical Hodgkin lymphoma. Study-wide results and limits: Baseline TCR diversity was reportedly lower in newly diagnosed patients than healthy donors. CD4+ TCR diversity, unlike CD8+, climbed significantly by C4D1. Baseline diversity was lower in partial responders and progressors than complete responders.

This table comes from immunoSEQ multiplex PCR, and its TCRdb copy is limited to in-frame clones, with some not included. Counted here are fewer than 25,000 clones, around four fifths occurring once; the ten biggest clones make up roughly 2.5%. As to this clone: Its antigen is still unknown.

V dropped 4 bases and J dropped 4; count of bases not matched to a gene: 7. The germline CDR1 and CDR2 sequences are ENHRY and SYGVKD. This CDR3 contains 15 residues. This sample's time point: cycle 4 day 1 (C4D1), after more than five weeks of nivolumab. Following autologous stem cell transplantation, relapse occurred in every patient, and exposure to brentuximab vedotin varied. Researchers used magnetic negative selection to pull out pure CD4+ T cells from thawed PBMCs. V is TRBV10-3 and J is TRBJ2-5, with TRBD1 matching 9 bases. Source: CD4+ T cells from blood, taken before the fourth cycle of nivolumab. The sequence was collected from a human donor with classical Hodgkin lymphoma. The chain's CDR3 is CAISVQQGAGETQYF. The DNA of the CDR3 is TGTGCCATCAGTGTTCAACAGGGGGCGGGAGAGACCCAGTACTTC.